Described below is a single T cell receptor beta chain sequence and its context. The entry originates in a study of blood T cell repertoires in COVID-19. Whole-study context: Researchers got acute and convalescent COVID-19 samples from the United States, Italy and Spain. Sources were T cells, B-cell-depleted T cells, or PBMCs; the material itself was cDNA or gDNA.

The CDR3 extends over 15 amino acids. As processed by the authors: Estimates of nucleated cell counts were drawn from the amplification of reference gene primers. The table came from immunoSEQ multiplex PCR; TCRdb's copy has only in-frame clones and leaves some out. V and J calls plus clone size are reproduced from that table; the DNA served to infer D and trimming. The table includes tens of thousands of clones, about 92% detected once. Enrollment of patients from Seattle took place during active infection, with longitudinal follow-up. The TCR comes from a man aged 18 to 29 with COVID-19, enrolled during active disease. Sequencing input: peripheral blood. The rearrangement joins TRBV21-1 to TRBJ2-7; the listed D gene, TRBD1, was not tested against the DNA. TRBV21-1 is termed a pseudogene. The CDR3 bases are TGTGCCAGCAGCAGCCGGACAGAACCAAACTACGAGCAGTACTTC. This gives the protein CASSSRTEPNYEQYF.